These 3 T cell receptor beta chains were sequenced from one sample in a study of T-cell reconstitution after alpha-beta-depleted transplantation in children. Preparation of the TCRbeta library involved a method that used unique molecular identifiers. Using its own MiXCR run on the PCR reads, TCRdb lists one record per CDR3 protein. The sample consists of about 230,000 distinct CDR3 sequences, 12% of them appearing once. This material consisted of PBMCs from the stem cell graft donor, taken from the stem cell graft. The receptors originated from a human donor who donated a stem cell graft to a child with acute lymphoblastic leukemia.

This clonotype was observed at least ten times. The chain couples TRBV5-5 to TRBJ2-7; D is ambiguous. Germline assignment: CDR1 SGHKS and CDR2 YYEKEE (reference sequence). This CDR3 region has 15 residues. V lost 2 bases, J lost 2 bases, and 14 bases lay in between. CDR3 amino acids: CASSFASDGAYEQYF. CDR3 nucleotides: TGTGCCAGCAGCTTCGCCTCCGATGGGGCCTACGAGCAGTACTTC.

This clonotype appeared many times. The chain employs TRBV15 and TRBJ2-4; possible D gene TRBD2, 5 bases. Germline CDR1 LNHNV, CDR2 YYDKDF (reference sequence). V was shortened by 3 bases and J by 5 bases, with 17 bases between the two germline ends. CDR3 length: 16 amino acids. CDR3 residues: CATSSRPAGRENIQYF. The CDR3 region has the DNA TGTGCCACCAGCAGTCGACCCGCGGGCAGAGAAAACATTCAGTACTTC. Full variable domain (missing parts from reference TRBV15 and TRBJ2-4): DAMVIQNPRYQVTQFGKPVTLSCSQTLNHNVMYWYQQKSSQAPKLLFHYYDKDFNNEADTPDNFQSRRPNTSFCFLDIRSPGLGDTAMYLCATSSRPAGRENIQYFGAGTRLSVL.

The chain recombines TRBV29-1 with TRBJ2-5, with D tentatively TRBD1 (5 bases). Germline-derived CDR1 and CDR2 are SQVTM and ANQGSEA. V lost 3 bases to trimming and J lost 5 bases, with 13 bases between them. This CDR3 has 13 residues. CDR3 residues: CSVDLQGTETQYF. CDR3 bases: TGCAGCGTTGACTTGCAGGGTACGGAGACCCAGTACTTC. The entire variable domain, with the rest obtained from reference TRBV29-1 and TRBJ2-5, is as follows: SAVISQKPSRDICQRGTSLTIQCQVDSQVTMMFWYRQQPGQSLTLIATANQGSEATYESGFVIDKFPISRPNLTFSTLTVSNMSPEDSSIYLCSVDLQGTETQYFGPGTRLLVL.